This record covers a single TCR beta chain. What it binds is unknown. These data originate in a study of T cell repertoires in cytomegalovirus infection. Across the study: From public TCR beta signatures came an indication of both CMV infection and matching HLA type.

Study-wide findings and caveats: Pooled public TCR beta family frequency picked out CMV carriers with the relevant HLA. HLA-C-restricted CMV-specific TCR beta clonotypes were dominant in the ex vivo response.

The germline CDR1 and CDR2 sequences are LGHNT and FRNRAP. The CDR3 is 13 residues long. V was shortened by 6 bases and J by 7 bases, with 15 bases between the two germline ends. TCRdb analysed the reads with MiXCR anew, one entry per CDR3 protein. In the table there are some 480,000 distinct CDR3 sequences, 30% to 40% of which are singletons. This TCR came from a human donor in good health (CMV status not recorded). Some clones in this sample may be carry-over from other donors' samples. The source material was cultured PBMCs, sampled from culture after CMV antigen stimulation. This chain uses TRBV12-5 with TRBJ1-1; no definite D call. CDR3 nucleotides: TGTGCTAGTGGCCTTGGTGCAGTGGGTGAAGCTTTCTTT. Residues: CASGLGAVGEAFF.